The 19 T cell receptor beta chains below come from one sample, sequenced in a study of blood T cell repertoires in COVID-19. Only in-frame clones appear in the TCRdb table, and some are missing; sequencing was by immunoSEQ multiplex PCR. The table records around 280,000 clones, approximately 86% of them present only once. The sequenced material came from peripheral blood. All receptors come from a woman in her 50s with active or convalescent COVID-19.

The chain couples TRBV7-9 to TRBJ2-1, with D tentatively TRBD2 (6 bases). CDR1 SEHNR and CDR2 FQNEAQ come from the germline V gene (reference sequence). V lost 5 bases and J 4 bases, leaving 15 bases between the germline ends. CDR3 length: 15 amino acids. In nucleotides, the CDR3 is TGTGCCAGCAGCGCGGGACTGCAGGTATACAATGAGCAGTTCTTC. It yields the protein CASSAGLQVYNEQFF.

The rearrangement uses TRBV5-1 and TRBJ2-3; TRBD2 matches at 7 bases. The trim removed 7 bases at V and 2 bases at J, leaving 7 bases unmatched. The CDR3 extends over 14 amino acids. Germline lookup yields CDR1 SGHRS and CDR2 YFSETQ. CDR3 residues: CASSGTKTTDTQYF. The CDR3 DNA reads TGCGCCAGCTCCGGGACTAAGACCACAGATACGCAGTATTTT. The variable domain in full, completed from reference TRBV5-1 and TRBJ2-3, reads KAGVTQTPRYLIKTRGQQVTLSCSPISGHRSVSWYQQTPGQGLQFLFEYFSETQRNKGNFPGRFSGRQFSNSRSEMNVSTLELGDSALYLCASSGTKTTDTQYFGPGTRLTVL.

The V call is TRBV10-1, the J call TRBJ1-2; D might be TRBD1 (6 bases). The length of the CDR3 is 13 residues. CDR1 is WNHNN, CDR2 SYGVQD, per germline (reference sequence). V was clipped by 6 bases and J by 6 bases, with 14 bases between them. CDR3 DNA sequence: TGCGCCAGCAGCGCGACTCCAGGGGATGGCTACACCTTC. Translated: CASSATPGDGYTF.

The V and J genes are TRBV27 and TRBJ1-1; D might be TRBD1 (5 bases). CDR1 and CDR2 from the germline V gene are MNHEY and SMNVEV (reference sequence). V lost 5 bases, J lost 6 bases, and 13 bases lay in between. This CDR3 has 13 amino acids. CDR3 DNA: TGTGCCAGCAGTCCCCTGGGGGGGGCTGAAGCTTTCTTT. This sequence encodes CASSPLGGAEAFF.

The chain uses TRBV6-5 and TRBJ2-1; D perhaps matches TRBD2 (6 bases). This CDR3 is built from 12 residues. The germline V gene has CDR1 MNHEY and CDR2 SVGAGI. V was trimmed by 6 bases and J by 6 bases, leaving 9 bases between them. The CDR3 region has the DNA TGTGCCAGCAGACGGGACTTCAATGAGCAGTTCTTC. Encoded protein: CASRRDFNEQFF.

The chain employs TRBV19 and TRBJ1-5; no clear D gene. Trimming removed 0 bases from V and 3 bases from J, with 3 bases in between. The CDR3 has 13 residues. Germline assignment: CDR1 LNHDA and CDR2 SQIVND (reference sequence). The CDR3 coding sequence is TGTGCCAGTAGTATAGATCACAATCAGCCCCAGCATTTT. Protein: CASSIDHNQPQHF. Looking up the rest from reference TRBV19 and TRBJ1-5 gives the full variable domain: DGGITQSPKYLFRKEGQNVTLSCEQNLNHDAMYWYRQDPGQGLRLIYYSQIVNDFQKGDIAEGYSVSREKKESFPLTVTSAQKNPTAFYLCASSIDHNQPQHFGDGTRLSIL.

This clone was seen more than once but under ten times. J is TRBJ2-2 and V is TRBV10-2; 7 bases line up with TRBD1. Germline V gene sequence: CDR1 WSHSY, CDR2 SAAADI. CDR3 length equals 16 residues. V lost 4 bases and J lost 5; bases outside the gene matches: 10. CDR3: CASSGGMTGNTGELFF. The CDR3 region has the DNA TGCGCCAGCAGTGGGGGGATGACAGGGAATACCGGGGAGCTGTTTTTT.

V and J are TRBV12-3 or TRBV12-4 and TRBJ1-1; unclear D gene. CDR3 size: 13 residues. V was shortened by 6 bases and J by 3 bases, with 11 bases between the two germline ends. Here the CDR3 DNA reads TGTGCCAGCAGCCTATACGTCGACACTGAAGCTTTCTTT. Translated: CASSLYVDTEAFF.

J is TRBJ2-5 and V is TRBV6-5; 9 bases map to TRBD2. This CDR3 has 15 residues. Germline V lookup: CDR1 MNHEY, CDR2 SVGAGI. The trim removed 10 bases at V and 4 bases at J, leaving 13 bases unmatched. This CDR3 reads CATRAAGGLGETQYF. The CDR3 nucleotides are TGTGCCACCCGAGCGGCGGGAGGGCTTGGAGAGACCCAGTACTTC.

The V gene is TRBV29-1, the J gene TRBJ2-3; 7 bases are shared with TRBD2. CDR1 is SQVTM, CDR2 ANQGSEA, per germline. V lost 6 bases, J lost 1 base, and 1 base stayed unmatched. The CDR3 contains 12 residues. The DNA for the CDR3 is TGCAGCGTAAGCGGGGGCACAGATACGCAGTATTTT. Translation gives CSVSGGTDTQYF.

This clone appeared once. This chain uses TRBV4-2 with TRBJ2-3; 8 bases map to TRBD2. The CDR3 covers 17 residues. The trim removed 3 bases at V and 2 bases at J, leaving 10 bases unmatched. CDR1 LGHNA and CDR2 YNFKEQ come from the germline V gene. The CDR3 region has the DNA TGTGCCAGCAGCCAGTCCTGGGCGGGAGGATACACAGATACGCAGTATTTT. It codes for CASSQSWAGGYTDTQYF.

The CDR3 DNA reads as TGTGCCAGCAGCTTAGCGCCCCCACTCCGACAGGTCAGGGACACTGAAGCTTTCTTT. It translates to CASSLAPPLRQVRDTEAFF. The chain has TRBV7-9 and TRBJ1-1, with D possibly being TRBD1 (6 bases). This CDR3 contains 19 residues. Trimming stripped 0 bases from V and 3 bases from J, with 23 bases between. Germline CDR1 is SEHNR and CDR2 is FQNEAQ (reference sequence). The full variable domain, in which reference TRBV7-9 and TRBJ1-1 provide the parts outside the CDR3, is DTGVSQNPRHKITKRGQNVTFRCDPISEHNRLYWYRQTLGQGPEFLTYFQNEAQLEKSRLLSDRFSAERPKGSFSTLEIQRTEQGDSAMYLCASSLAPPLRQVRDTEAFFGQGTRLTVV.

This chain links TRBV7-2 with TRBJ1-1; the match to TRBD1 covers 7 bases. After removal of 2 bases from V and 10 bases from J, the junction contained 7 bases not matched to a gene. This CDR3 contains 13 residues. Germline loops: CDR1 SGHTA, CDR2 FQGNSA. The CDR3 DNA is TGTGCCAGCAGCTTACGACAGGGTATAGGAGCTTTCTTT. Translation: CASSLRQGIGAFF.

This clone was counted only a few times. As DNA, the CDR3 is TGCGCCAGCAGCGTGAGGGTGAGTTACGGGATCAATGAGCAGTTCTTC. Amino acids: CASSVRVSYGINEQFF. The rearrangement links TRBV5-1 to TRBJ2-1; D may be TRBD2 (5 bases). Germline CDR1 is SGHRS and CDR2 is YFSETQ. Trimming removed 4 bases at V and 6 bases at J, with 20 bases between. The CDR3 covers 16 residues.

The V gene is TRBV14, the J gene TRBJ2-1, with TRBD1 matching 7 bases. The CDR3 totals 17 residues. Germline values: CDR1 SGHDN, CDR2 FVKESK. Trimming removed 4 bases from V and 2 bases from J; junction bases left unmatched: 11. DNA for the CDR3: TGTGCCAGCAGCCCGCGAAGGGGGCGAGGACCCTACAATGAGCAGTTCTTC. The encoded protein is CASSPRRGRGPYNEQFF.

The chain is built from TRBV2 and TRBJ1-1; D perhaps matches TRBD1 (5 bases). V was shortened by 4 bases and J by 5 bases, with 11 bases between the two germline ends. This CDR3 has 13 amino acids. CDR1 and CDR2 (germline): SNHLY, FYNNEI. CDR3 DNA sequence: TGTGCCAGCAGTGCGCAGGGTAGGACTGAAGCTTTCTTT. This sequence encodes CASSAQGRTEAFF.

As to this clone: Other DNA sequences from this sample encode an identical CDR3 as well. The chain recombines TRBV3-1 (or the pseudogene TRBV3-2) with TRBJ2-3; 7 nucleotides align to TRBD2. J gave up 6 bases and V 6 bases, and 6 bases lay outside the gene matches. Germline CDR1 and CDR2: LGHDT and YNNKEL (reference sequence). This CDR3 is 13 amino acids long. The CDR3 bases are TGTGCCAGCAGTCCTAGGGGAGGGGATACGCAGTATTTT. As protein: CASSPRGGDTQYF.

This sequence joins TRBV5-1 and TRBJ2-1; 10 nucleotides match TRBD2. The CDR3 has 20 residues. CDR1 SGHRS and CDR2 YFSETQ come from the germline V gene. After removal of 1 base from V and 1 base from J, the junction contained 14 bases not matched to a gene. In DNA, the CDR3 is TGCGCCAGCAGCTTGTTCCCCCCCTCAGCGGGAGGGGGATCCTACAATGAGCAGTTCTTC. It codes for CASSLFPPSAGGGSYNEQFF.

V and J are TRBV29-1 and TRBJ2-7; 7 bases are a match to TRBD2. The CDR3 has 14 residues. V lost 3 bases and J lost 2; bases outside the gene matches: 7. Germline V gene sequence: CDR1 SQVTM, CDR2 ANQGSEA. The CDR3 bases are TGCAGCGTTGAGAGGGAGGGGCCCCCCTACGAGCAGTACTTC. Protein sequence: CSVEREGPPYEQYF.